This TCR beta chain was captured by sequencing in a study of blood T cell repertoires in COVID-19. The wider study: T cells, B-cell-depleted T cells, or PBMCs provided the cDNA or gDNA that served as material.

Between the trimmed V and J ends, which lost 3 bases and 0 bases, there was a span of 10 bases. Germline CDR1 and CDR2: SGHNT and YYREEE (reference sequence). CDR3 length equals 15 residues. In the original analysis: Reference gene primer amplification yielded estimated nucleated cell counts. The data were produced by immunoSEQ multiplex PCR, yet TCRdb's version contains in-frame clones alone and is incomplete. The DNA was the basis for D and trimming; V, J and clone size are from that table. The table has some 52,000 clones, roughly nine tenths seen once. This clone appeared a few times. The chain recombines TRBV5-4 with TRBJ2-1, with D perhaps TRBD1 (6 bases). Input material: peripheral blood. The receptor comes from a man aged 60-69 years with active COVID-19. CDR3 bases: TGTGCCAGCAGCTCGGACAGCAGCTCCTACAATGAGCAGTTCTTC. Protein sequence: CASSSDSSSYNEQFF.